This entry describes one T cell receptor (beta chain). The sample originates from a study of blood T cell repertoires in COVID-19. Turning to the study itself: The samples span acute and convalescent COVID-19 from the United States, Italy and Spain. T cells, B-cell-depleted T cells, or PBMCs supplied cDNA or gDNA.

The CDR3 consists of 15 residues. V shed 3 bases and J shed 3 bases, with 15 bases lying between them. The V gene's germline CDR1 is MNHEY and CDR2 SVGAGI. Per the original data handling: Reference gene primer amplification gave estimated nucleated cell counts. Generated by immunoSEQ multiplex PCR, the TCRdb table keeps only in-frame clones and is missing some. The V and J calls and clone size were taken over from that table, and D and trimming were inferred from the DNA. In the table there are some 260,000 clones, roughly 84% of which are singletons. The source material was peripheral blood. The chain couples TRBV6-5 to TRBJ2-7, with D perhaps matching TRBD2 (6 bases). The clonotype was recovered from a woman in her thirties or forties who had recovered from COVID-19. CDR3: CASSYTSRPSYEQYF. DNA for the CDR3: TGTGCCAGCAGTTATACTAGCAGGCCGAGCTACGAGCAGTACTTC.